This T cell receptor (beta chain) stems from a study of cytomegalovirus exposure and HLA in healthy donors. Study-wide results and limits: CMV serostatus stood as the only immune exposure information on hand. A later analysis reportedly identified an Asian-associated ancestry cluster as carrying fewer N-insertions than the approximately 730-donor mean.

This CDR3 has 14 residues. Per germline, CDR1 SGHNT and CDR2 YYREEE (reference sequence). V trimming: 9 bases; J trimming: 4 bases; junction bases outside the gene matches: 13. Comment on this clone: Its target is unknown.

PCR used 60 Vbeta primers and 13 Jbeta primers. Clones were sequenced by immunoSEQ multiplex PCR, and TCRdb holds only the in-frame ones, with some missing. The data hold more than 90,000 clones, with about 80% observed a single time. The sequenced sample was PBMCs. The receptor comes from a man aged 35 to 55 in good health and CMV-seronegative. The rearrangement links TRBV5-4 to TRBJ2-7; 7 positions agree with TRBD1. CDR3 protein: CAIARDRRNYEQYF. The CDR3 nucleotides read TGTGCCATCGCCCGGGACAGAAGAAATTACGAGCAGTACTTC.